Listed below are T cell receptor beta chains from one sample, sequenced in a study of identical twins. MiXCR was run by TCRdb on the 5' RACE reads, yielding one entry per CDR3 protein. The table lists roughly 290,000 distinct CDR3 sequences, just under 9.5% of them singletons, with 7% to 8.5% in the top ten. These data are also associated with another study on yellow fever vaccine responses in identical twins.

Material for sequencing was CD8+ T cells sorted from blood. The origin of the receptors is a woman younger than 30 in good health. Each CDR3 is given with its conserved first and last residue. Fields, in order: V gene, clone size, D gene, J gene, CDR3 protein, CDR3 DNA. The D gene is left open where the match is weak. The size of a clone is reported for some rows only, either as once, few or many, or as a class for expanded clones.

v_call: TRBV20-1; clone_size: many; d_call: -; j_call: TRBJ1-3; cdr3_aa: CSAGVTGNTIYF; cdr3_nt: TGCAGCGCCGGGGTCACTGGAAACACCATATATTTT
v_call: TRBV29-1; clone_size: -; d_call: -; j_call: TRBJ1-2; cdr3_aa: CSVESRYGYTF; cdr3_nt: TGCAGCGTTGAGAGTCGGTATGGCTACACCTTC
v_call: TRBV7-2; clone_size: few; d_call: -; j_call: TRBJ2-2; cdr3_aa: CASSLVDGELFF; cdr3_nt: TGTGCCAGCAGCTTGGTGGACGGGGAGCTGTTTTTT
v_call: TRBV7-9; clone_size: -; d_call: -; j_call: TRBJ2-7; cdr3_aa: CASSARSGTDSYEQYF; cdr3_nt: TGTGCCAGCAGCGCAAGATCGGGAACAGACTCCTACGAGCAGTACTTC
v_call: TRBV6-5; clone_size: -; d_call: -; j_call: TRBJ2-7; cdr3_aa: CASSYLGSFYEQYF; cdr3_nt: TGTGCCAGCAGTTACCTTGGCAGCTTCTACGAGCAGTACTTC
v_call: TRBV13; clone_size: many; d_call: -; j_call: TRBJ2-1; cdr3_aa: CATQPGLSSYNEQFF; cdr3_nt: TGTGCCACCCAACCGGGCCTAAGCTCCTACAATGAGCAGTTCTTC
v_call: TRBV9; clone_size: -; d_call: -; j_call: TRBJ1-6; cdr3_aa: CASSVEATDSPLHF; cdr3_nt: TGTGCCAGCAGCGTAGAGGCAACCGATTCACCCCTCCACTTT
v_call: TRBV21-1; clone_size: -; d_call: -; j_call: TRBJ2-3; cdr3_aa: CASTEPSQGSSDTQYF; cdr3_nt: TGTGCCAGCACCGAGCCCAGCCAGGGGAGCTCAGATACGCAGTATTTT
v_call: TRBV20-1; clone_size: -; d_call: -; j_call: TRBJ2-3; cdr3_aa: CRASWWDDTDTQYF; cdr3_nt: TGCAGGGCTAGTTGGTGGGACGACACAGATACGCAGTATTTT
v_call: TRBV7-6; clone_size: -; d_call: TRBD1; j_call: TRBJ2-3; cdr3_aa: CASSPRDRDTDTQYF; cdr3_nt: TGTGCCAGCAGCCCCCGGGACAGAGACACAGATACGCAGTATTTT
v_call: TRBV15; clone_size: many; d_call: TRBD2; j_call: TRBJ2-7; cdr3_aa: CATSREKLAGYEQYF; cdr3_nt: TGTGCCACCAGCAGAGAAAAGCTAGCGGGCTACGAGCAGTACTTC
v_call: TRBV6-6; clone_size: many; d_call: -; j_call: TRBJ2-7; cdr3_aa: CASSPMGEQYF; cdr3_nt: TGTGCCAGCAGCCCGATGGGGGAGCAGTACTTC
v_call: TRBV9; clone_size: few; d_call: -; j_call: TRBJ2-7; cdr3_aa: CASSVGRGSYEQYF; cdr3_nt: TGTGCCAGCAGCGTAGGACGGGGGAGCTACGAGCAGTACTTC
v_call: TRBV9; clone_size: few; d_call: -; j_call: TRBJ2-1; cdr3_aa: CASSEGTKSPYNEQFF; cdr3_nt: TGTGCCAGCAGCGAGGGGACAAAGAGCCCCTACAATGAGCAGTTCTTC
v_call: TRBV20-1; clone_size: few; d_call: -; j_call: TRBJ2-7; cdr3_aa: CRRADLSSYEQYF; cdr3_nt: TGCAGGCGGGCGGACTTAAGCTCCTACGAGCAGTACTTC
v_call: TRBV29-1; clone_size: many; d_call: -; j_call: TRBJ2-1; cdr3_aa: CSAETGSINEQFF; cdr3_nt: TGCAGCGCAGAGACCGGGTCCATCAATGAGCAGTTCTTC
v_call: TRBV7-8; clone_size: few; d_call: -; j_call: TRBJ2-7; cdr3_aa: CASSPGTQGYEQYF; cdr3_nt: TGTGCCAGCAGCCCCGGGACACAGGGCTACGAGCAGTACTTC
v_call: TRBV11-2; clone_size: -; d_call: TRBD2; j_call: TRBJ2-1; cdr3_aa: CASSLDGLAPTGQFF; cdr3_nt: TGTGCCAGCAGCTTAGATGGACTAGCGCCAACTGGGCAGTTCTTC
v_call: TRBV6-6; clone_size: many; d_call: -; j_call: TRBJ2-2; cdr3_aa: CASSYGPGELFF; cdr3_nt: TGTGCCAGCAGTTATGGCCCCGGGGAGCTGTTTTTT
v_call: TRBV27; clone_size: many; d_call: -; j_call: TRBJ2-7; cdr3_aa: CASKEIGEVYEQYF; cdr3_nt: TGTGCCAGCAAGGAGATAGGAGAGGTCTACGAGCAGTACTTC
v_call: TRBV6-6; clone_size: few; d_call: -; j_call: TRBJ2-3; cdr3_aa: CASSTPDTQYF; cdr3_nt: TGTGCCAGCAGTACCCCAGATACGCAGTATTTT
v_call: TRBV6-5; clone_size: many; d_call: -; j_call: TRBJ2-1; cdr3_aa: CASSYDTGYNEQFF; cdr3_nt: TGTGCCAGCAGTTACGATACCGGCTACAATGAGCAGTTCTTC
v_call: TRBV20-1; clone_size: few; d_call: TRBD2; j_call: TRBJ2-5; cdr3_aa: CSASVGTSGRVGETQYF; cdr3_nt: TGCAGTGCTAGCGTCGGGACTAGCGGGAGGGTGGGAGAGACCCAGTACTTC
v_call: TRBV30; clone_size: -; d_call: TRBD1; j_call: TRBJ2-5; cdr3_aa: CAWEGTGSWETQYF; cdr3_nt: TGTGCCTGGGAAGGGACAGGGAGTTGGGAGACCCAGTACTTC
v_call: TRBV12-3/TRBV12-4; clone_size: many; d_call: -; j_call: TRBJ2-7; cdr3_aa: CASSPWGGTPEQYF; cdr3_nt: TGTGCCAGCAGTCCGTGGGGCGGGACCCCCGAGCAGTACTTC
v_call: TRBV20-1; clone_size: many; d_call: TRBD2; j_call: TRBJ2-7; cdr3_aa: CSATTETSADYEQYF; cdr3_nt: TGCAGTGCTACAACCGAGACTAGCGCTGACTACGAGCAGTACTTC
v_call: TRBV2; clone_size: few; d_call: -; j_call: TRBJ2-5; cdr3_aa: CASSEAGQEEVETQYF; cdr3_nt: TGTGCCAGCAGTGAAGCGGGGCAGGAAGAGGTGGAGACCCAGTACTTC
v_call: TRBV6-2/TRBV6-3; clone_size: -; d_call: TRBD1; j_call: TRBJ1-5; cdr3_aa: CASSYSNLEEDRVHQPQHF; cdr3_nt: TGTGCCAGCAGTTACTCGAATTTGGAGGAGGACAGGGTGCATCAGCCCCAGCATTTT
v_call: TRBV29-1; clone_size: many; d_call: -; j_call: TRBJ1-1; cdr3_aa: CSVLSDSSAEAFF; cdr3_nt: TGCAGCGTCCTCTCGGACAGTAGCGCTGAAGCTTTCTTT
v_call: TRBV6-1; clone_size: -; d_call: TRBD2; j_call: TRBJ2-1; cdr3_aa: CASSEYSGGTYNEQFF; cdr3_nt: TGTGCCAGCAGTGAATATAGCGGGGGCACCTACAATGAGCAGTTCTTC
v_call: TRBV20-1; clone_size: few; d_call: -; j_call: TRBJ2-1; cdr3_aa: CSARGTEVYEQFF; cdr3_nt: TGCAGTGCTAGAGGGACAGAGGTATATGAGCAGTTCTTC
v_call: TRBV5-1; clone_size: many; d_call: TRBD1; j_call: TRBJ2-2; cdr3_aa: CASSWKPGQGVTGELFF; cdr3_nt: TGCGCCAGCAGCTGGAAACCGGGACAGGGAGTCACCGGGGAGCTGTTTTTT
v_call: TRBV20-1; clone_size: few; d_call: -; j_call: TRBJ2-1; cdr3_aa: CSALSSYNEQFF; cdr3_nt: TGCAGTGCGCTGAGCTCCTACAATGAGCAGTTCTTC
v_call: TRBV5-1; clone_size: -; d_call: -; j_call: TRBJ1-4; cdr3_aa: CASRSGWTTNEKLFF; cdr3_nt: TGCGCCAGCAGATCAGGGTGGACGACTAATGAAAAACTGTTTTTT
v_call: TRBV29-1; clone_size: many; d_call: -; j_call: TRBJ2-7; cdr3_aa: CSVDEGESYEQYF; cdr3_nt: TGCAGCGTTGACGAGGGAGAATCCTACGAGCAGTACTTC
v_call: TRBV20-1; clone_size: -; d_call: -; j_call: TRBJ1-1; cdr3_aa: CSARDGASGNTEAFF; cdr3_nt: TGCAGTGCTAGAGATGGAGCGAGTGGGAACACTGAAGCTTTCTTT
v_call: TRBV4-3; clone_size: many; d_call: TRBD2; j_call: TRBJ2-1; cdr3_aa: CASSQDQERGIIEQFF; cdr3_nt: TGCGCCAGCAGCCAAGATCAGGAGCGGGGGATCATTGAGCAGTTCTTC
v_call: TRBV6-1; clone_size: -; d_call: TRBD1; j_call: TRBJ2-5; cdr3_aa: CASSDPFDREETQYF; cdr3_nt: TGTGCCAGCAGCGACCCTTTCGACAGGGAGGAGACCCAGTACTTC
v_call: TRBV30; clone_size: many; d_call: -; j_call: TRBJ2-1; cdr3_aa: CAWDNYNEQFF; cdr3_nt: TGTGCCTGGGACAATTACAATGAGCAGTTCTTC
v_call: TRBV7-3; clone_size: -; d_call: TRBD2; j_call: TRBJ2-2; cdr3_aa: CASSSNALAGATGELFF; cdr3_nt: TGTGCCAGCAGCTCTAACGCACTAGCGGGGGCGACCGGGGAGCTGTTTTTT
v_call: TRBV4-1; clone_size: -; d_call: -; j_call: TRBJ2-7; cdr3_aa: CASSQEAGVLYEQYF; cdr3_nt: TGCGCCAGCAGCCAAGAGGCAGGGGTCTTGTACGAGCAGTACTTC
v_call: TRBV5-6; clone_size: few; d_call: -; j_call: TRBJ2-5; cdr3_aa: CASSDVGGSQETQYF; cdr3_nt: TGTGCCAGCAGCGATGTGGGGGGCTCCCAAGAGACCCAGTACTTC
v_call: TRBV3-1; clone_size: -; d_call: -; j_call: TRBJ2-1; cdr3_aa: CASSLLARWGNEQFF; cdr3_nt: TGTGCCAGCAGCCTGTTGGCTAGGTGGGGCAATGAGCAGTTCTTC
v_call: TRBV28; clone_size: many; d_call: TRBD1; j_call: TRBJ2-7; cdr3_aa: CASTGTESPYF; cdr3_nt: TGTGCCAGTACCGGGACAGAGTCCCCGTACTTC
v_call: TRBV20-1; clone_size: -; d_call: TRBD1; j_call: TRBJ2-7; cdr3_aa: CSATLTGGEQYF; cdr3_nt: TGCAGTGCTACCCTAACAGGGGGCGAGCAGTACTTC
v_call: TRBV4-3; clone_size: many; d_call: -; j_call: TRBJ2-2; cdr3_aa: CASTSVMGLGELFF; cdr3_nt: TGCGCCAGCACCTCCGTGATGGGGTTAGGGGAGCTGTTTTTT
v_call: TRBV20-1; clone_size: few; d_call: TRBD2; j_call: TRBJ2-7; cdr3_aa: CSASGTSGGLYSYEQYF; cdr3_nt: TGCAGTGCTTCTGGGACTAGCGGGGGCCTATACTCCTACGAGCAGTACTTC
v_call: TRBV25-1; clone_size: -; d_call: -; j_call: TRBJ1-3; cdr3_aa: CASTDRMGPAGNTIYF; cdr3_nt: TGTGCCAGCACCGACAGGATGGGGCCCGCTGGAAACACCATATATTTT
v_call: TRBV10-3; clone_size: few; d_call: -; j_call: TRBJ2-7; cdr3_aa: CAISDLRLGSFGEQYF; cdr3_nt: TGTGCCATCAGTGACCTTAGACTAGGCTCATTCGGAGAGCAGTACTTC
v_call: TRBV12-3/TRBV12-4; clone_size: many; d_call: -; j_call: TRBJ1-2; cdr3_aa: CASSWDEEFVRYGYTF; cdr3_nt: TGTGCCAGCAGCTGGGACGAGGAGTTCGTGAGGTATGGCTACACCTTC
v_call: TRBV29-1; clone_size: many; d_call: -; j_call: TRBJ2-3; cdr3_aa: CSVEIRRGTDTQYF; cdr3_nt: TGCAGCGTTGAAATCCGGAGGGGCACAGATACGCAGTATTTT
v_call: TRBV5-1; clone_size: many; d_call: -; j_call: TRBJ2-2; cdr3_aa: CASRLANTGELFF; cdr3_nt: TGCGCCAGCCGGCTAGCGAACACCGGGGAGCTGTTTTTT
v_call: TRBV27; clone_size: many; d_call: TRBD1; j_call: TRBJ2-7; cdr3_aa: CASSLVGQVYEQYF; cdr3_nt: TGTGCCAGCAGTTTAGTTGGACAGGTTTACGAGCAGTACTTC
v_call: TRBV10-2; clone_size: few; d_call: -; j_call: TRBJ2-3; cdr3_aa: CASSDGSEVTDTQYF; cdr3_nt: TGCGCCAGCAGTGACGGTAGCGAGGTCACAGATACGCAGTATTTT
v_call: TRBV11-2; clone_size: few; d_call: -; j_call: TRBJ2-5; cdr3_aa: CASSPPKGGDSYSPQETQYF; cdr3_nt: TGTGCCAGCAGCCCCCCTAAGGGAGGAGACTCCTACAGCCCACAAGAGACCCAGTACTTC
v_call: TRBV19; clone_size: -; d_call: -; j_call: TRBJ2-2; cdr3_aa: CASRAPAGELFF; cdr3_nt: TGTGCCAGTAGAGCCCCAGCCGGGGAGCTGTTTTTT
v_call: TRBV4-2; clone_size: many; d_call: TRBD1; j_call: TRBJ2-7; cdr3_aa: CASSQTGDRASDEQYF; cdr3_nt: TGTGCCAGCAGCCAGACCGGGGACAGGGCGTCTGACGAGCAGTACTTC
v_call: TRBV29-1; clone_size: -; d_call: -; j_call: TRBJ2-7; cdr3_aa: CSVVGGPRDRQISSYEQYF; cdr3_nt: TGCAGCGTTGTGGGGGGGCCCCGGGACAGACAAATTAGCTCCTACGAGCAGTACTTC
v_call: TRBV7-7; clone_size: -; d_call: -; j_call: TRBJ2-1; cdr3_aa: CASSSGGTYNEQFF; cdr3_nt: TGTGCTAGCAGTTCAGGTGGGACTTACAATGAGCAGTTCTTC
v_call: TRBV29-1; clone_size: many; d_call: TRBD2; j_call: TRBJ2-1; cdr3_aa: CSVDRAGENNEQFF; cdr3_nt: TGCAGCGTTGATCGAGCGGGGGAGAACAATGAGCAGTTCTTC